The sample holds a few counts of the clone carrying this T cell receptor (beta chain). Its antigen is still unknown. The sample comes from a study of cytomegalovirus exposure and HLA in healthy donors. The wider study: Ancestry clustering placed more than 65% of about 400 genotyped donors in the Caucasian-associated cluster.

Healthy people donating bone marrow made up the donors. The primer mix had 60 Vbeta and 13 Jbeta primers. Method: immunoSEQ multiplex PCR; TCRdb's copy keeps in-frame clones and lacks some. The sample lists around 90,000 clones, over 75% seen once, with approximately 7.5% in the top ten. Study outcomes and limitations: Specificity for CMV antigens was confirmed in vitro for a few of the CMV-associated chains.

Sequenced sample: PBMCs. This clonotype was sampled from a man aged 30 to 39 in good health and CMV-seronegative.

The CDR3 DNA reads TGTGCCAGCAGCGTAGCTACGGGCACTGAAGCTTTCTTT. Translated: CASSVATGTEAFF. The V call is TRBV9, the J call TRBJ1-1; D unclear. V dropped 0 bases and J dropped 4 bases, with 7 bases sitting between them. CDR1 and CDR2 from the germline V gene are SGDLS and YYNGEE. The CDR3 covers 13 residues.